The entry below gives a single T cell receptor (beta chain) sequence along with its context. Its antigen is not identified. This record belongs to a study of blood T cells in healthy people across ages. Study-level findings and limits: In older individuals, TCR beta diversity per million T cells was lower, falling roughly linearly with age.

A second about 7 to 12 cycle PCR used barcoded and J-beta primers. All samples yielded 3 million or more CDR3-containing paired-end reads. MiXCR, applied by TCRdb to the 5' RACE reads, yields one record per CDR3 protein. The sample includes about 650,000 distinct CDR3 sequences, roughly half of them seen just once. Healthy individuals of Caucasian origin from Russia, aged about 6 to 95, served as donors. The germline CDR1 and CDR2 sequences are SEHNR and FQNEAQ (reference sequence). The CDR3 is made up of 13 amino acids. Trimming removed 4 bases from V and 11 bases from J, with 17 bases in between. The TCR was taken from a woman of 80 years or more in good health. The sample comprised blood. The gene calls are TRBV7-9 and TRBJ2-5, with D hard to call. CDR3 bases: TGTGCCAGCAGCTCCCCTTTCTACAATGAGCAGTACTTC. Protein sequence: CASSSPFYNEQYF.